One T cell receptor (beta chain) is described in this entry. The specificity of this receptor is unknown. No much larger clone exists at a distance of one base, and base qualities are not known. Another Seattle source contributed samples from volunteer blood donors who had recovered from COVID-19. Collaborating institutions collected whole blood in K2EDTA tubes following their own protocols. For TCRbeta analysis, collaborator samples were shipped as frozen whole blood, as isolated PBMCs, or as DNA extracted from either sample type. TCRbeta CDR3 regions were amplified from genomic DNA by means of the immunoSEQ Assay, a bias-controlled multiplex PCR. The authors' analysis ran thus. Within the assay, amplification of reference gene primers was used to estimate how many nucleated cells each sample contained. To quantify the absolute abundance of each unique TCRbeta CDR3 rearrangement, sequence reads were collapsed and filtered. For each sample, productive Simpson clonality was calculated as the square root of Simpson's diversity index over productive rearrangements. The source is immuneACCESS, and TCRdb retained only in-frame sequences with V and J called. Part of the clones is not carried over; for the studies checked, unresolved V genes explain less than half of this, and the remainder is unexplained. V and J calls and clone size are those listed in that table; D and trimming were worked out from the DNA. This sample comprises 200,000 to 250,000 clones, about 85% of them detected only once. The leading ten clones occupy 5.1% of the sample.

This sample was included in a study of blood T cell repertoires in COVID-19 (dated by TCRdb to about 2020). About the study as a whole: Samples from collaborators originated in the United States, Italy and Spain and spanned both the acute and convalescent phases of COVID-19. The material from the prospective study consisted of cDNA or gDNA derived from T cells, B-cell-depleted T cells, or PBMCs. Deeply sampled blood TCRbeta repertoires from subjects exposed to, actively infected with, or recovered from COVID-19 were included in the dataset. The repertoires were released in a freely available public database meant as a resource for research on the immune response to SARS-CoV-2. Samples were obtained from the ongoing ImmuneRACE study (first 160 participants) and from 1,254 subjects provided by 6 global collaborators. The sample metadata nearly always contained a de-identified subject ID, COVID-19 status, age in years and sex. Where available, HLA class I and class II types were taken from metadata supplied by the sample provider and were not determined by assay-based typing.

General study outcomes and caveats: Clinical and demographic metadata were provided uncurated, with the amount varying by source and participant.

The germline V end is reduced by 3 bases and the J end by 9 bases; junction bases left unmatched: 13. The CDR3, cysteine through phenylalanine, is 16 amino acids long. CDR3 DNA only is kept here, 48 bases in frame from base 1. Via the germline V gene, CDR1 is SGDLS and CDR2 YYNGEE. The receptor's source is a woman aged 60-70 years who had recovered from COVID-19. This chain joins TRBV9 to TRBJ2-1; TRBD1 agrees with 9 junctional bases. Source material: peripheral blood. The CDR3 corresponds to CASSGTGGRTIFEQFF. DNA sequence: TGTGCCAGCAGCGGCACAGGGGGCAGGACTATTTTTGAGCAGTTCTTC.